Below, 5 T cell receptor beta chains from the same sample are listed, as sequenced in a study of memory CD4+ T cells and cytomegalovirus serostatus. The sort gate was single viable CD3+CD4+CD8-CD45RO+ cells for memory CD4+ T cells. Profiling relied on immunoSEQ multiplex PCR, and the TCRdb table lists in-frame clones only, not all of them. This repertoire shows some 27,000 clones, approximately 75% found once; its top ten account for more than 0.8%. Sequencing used memory CD4+ T cells from blood. All receptors come from an adult in good health and CMV-seronegative.

The V call is TRBV9, the J call TRBJ1-6; TRBD1 might be the D (5 bases). Germline values: CDR1 SGDLS, CDR2 YYNGEE. Trimming left V 4 bases short and J 5 bases short, with 13 bases between. CDR3 length: 15 amino acids. CDR3 in DNA: TGTGCCAGCAGCCCTCTAGGGGTTGATAATTCACCCCTCCACTTT. Translating gives CASSPLGVDNSPLHF.

This clone came up a few times. The genes are TRBV7-2 and TRBJ1-2; tentative D call: TRBD1 (5 bases). Per germline, CDR1 SGHTA and CDR2 FQGNSA. This CDR3 comprises 13 residues. Trimming stripped 1 base from V and 8 bases from J, with 11 bases between. The CDR3 sequence is CASSLGWTYGYTF. CDR3 in DNA: TGTGCCAGCAGCTTAGGGTGGACATACGGCTACACCTTC.

The rearrangement uses TRBV6-6 and TRBJ1-2; D is ambiguous. The CDR3 extends over 12 amino acids. The germline V gene encodes CDR1 MNHNY and CDR2 SVGAGI (reference sequence). Trimming took 2 bases from V and 3 from J, leaving 4 bases between them. Written as DNA, the CDR3 is TGTGCCAGCAGTTACAACGACTATGGCTACACCTTC. Protein product: CASSYNDYGYTF.

This clone was counted a single time. V and J are TRBV7-8 and TRBJ1-4; D may be TRBD1 (6 bases). CDR1 and CDR2 from the germline V gene are SGHVS and FQNEAQ. CDR3 length equals 15 residues. V lost 2 bases, J lost 5 bases, and 12 bases lay in between. The CDR3, as DNA: TGTGCCAGCAGCTTAACAGGGTTCCAGAATGAAAAACTGTTTTTT. This gives the protein CASSLTGFQNEKLFF.

The V gene is TRBV29-1, the J gene TRBJ1-2, with TRBD1 identical over 8 bases. Unmatched junction bases numbered 17, after V lost 6 bases and J lost 5 bases. This CDR3 spans 16 amino acids. Germline loops: CDR1 SQVTM, CDR2 ANQGSEA. CDR3 DNA: TGCAGCGTGCGCCGAGACCAGGGGGCGCATCGGTATGGCTACACCTTC. It translates to CSVRRDQGAHRYGYTF.